These T cell receptor beta chains were read from a single sample in a study of T cells after yellow fever vaccination. Each CDR3 protein gets one entry after TCRdb re-called the 5' RACE reads with MiXCR. Of 250,000 to 350,000 distinct CDR3 sequences in the sample, over 3.5% were seen once. The sample consisted of PBMCs, taken 15 days after the yellow fever booster vaccination. The receptor set was obtained from a man aged 18 to 35 who received the YFV17D yellow fever vaccine. The CDR3 runs from the conserved cysteine through the conserved F or W. A D gene is named only where the DNA matches it firmly. Clone size is given for some rows only: seen once, a few or many times, or a class if the clone is expanded.

>TRBD1|many|TRBJ2-2|TRBV20-1
TGCAGTGCTAGATCGGGACAGGGGTATACCGGGGAGCTGTTTTTT
CSARSGQGYTGELFF
>-|-|TRBJ1-6|TRBV7-6
TGTGCCAGCAGCCCTGGAGGGAACTCACCCCTCCACTTT
CASSPGGNSPLHF
>-|many|TRBJ1-1|TRBV12-3/TRBV12-4
TGTGCCAGCAGTACCTGGTCAGGCACTGAAGCTTTCTTT
CASSTWSGTEAFF
>TRBD2|-|TRBJ2-1|TRBV7-2
TGTGCCAGCAGCTGGACTAGCGGGGGGTCCTACAATGAGCAGTTCTTC
CASSWTSGGSYNEQFF
>-|-|TRBJ2-1|TRBV4-1
TGCGCCAGCAGCCAAGGCGTCCCCGGGACACTAAAGCGGAATGAGCAGTTCTTC
CASSQGVPGTLKRNEQFF
>-|-|TRBJ2-1|TRBV10-3
TGTGCCATCAGTGACTTGGCGGGGAAAGTCCCCTACAATGAGCAGTTCTTC
CAISDLAGKVPYNEQFF
>-|many|TRBJ1-6|TRBV20-1
TGCAGTGCTACCCGACAGGAAAATTCACCCCTCCACTTT
CSATRQENSPLHF
>-|few|TRBJ2-7|TRBV5-1
TGCGCCAGCAGTCGGCCCCCGGAACTCGGGCGGGACGAGCAGTACTTC
CASSRPPELGRDEQYF
>-|many|TRBJ2-4|TRBV4-3
TGCGCCAGCAGCCAAGAGTCGCCCAAGGCCAAAAACATTCAGTACTTC
CASSQESPKAKNIQYF
>TRBD2|-|TRBJ2-5|TRBV7-2
TGTGCCAGCAGCTTAGTGAGCGGGGCAACCCAAGAGACCCAGTACTTC
CASSLVSGATQETQYF
>-|many|TRBJ1-2|TRBV6-5
TGTGCCAGCAGTTACTCGGCGGCCGACTATGGCTACACCTTC
CASSYSAADYGYTF
>-|-|TRBJ2-2|TRBV7-2
TGTGCCAGCACGTCGAATCCGGGGGGCGCTTCTACCGGGGAGCTGTTTTTT
CASTSNPGGASTGELFF
>-|many|TRBJ2-1|TRBV5-1
TGCGCCAGCAGCTGGGATACGTCCTACAATGAGCAGTTCTTC
CASSWDTSYNEQFF
>-|few|TRBJ1-5|TRBV4-1
TGCGCCAGCAGCCAGGAAACAGGGTTTAGCAATCAGCCCCAGCATTTT
CASSQETGFSNQPQHF
>TRBD1|few|TRBJ1-2|TRBV19
TGTGCCAGTCGAGGACAGGGCCGGGGCTACACCTTC
CASRGQGRGYTF
>TRBD2|many|TRBJ2-2|TRBV12-3/TRBV12-4
TGTGCCAGCAGGGTAGCGGGGGCCGGGGAGCTGTTTTTT
CASRVAGAGELFF
>-|many|TRBJ1-5|TRBV6-1
TGTGCCAGCAGTGAAGTAAGGGGAGTCGGTCAGCCCCAGCATTTT
CASSEVRGVGQPQHF
>-|many|TRBJ2-7|TRBV7-2
TGTGCCAGCAGCTTAGCCGGCCGGGCCTCCTACGAGCAGTACTTC
CASSLAGRASYEQYF
>-|-|TRBJ2-2|TRBV12-3/TRBV12-4
TGTGCCAGCAGCCCGGTGGACACGATGACCGGGGAGCTGTTTTTT
CASSPVDTMTGELFF
>TRBD1|few|TRBJ2-2|TRBV6-5
TGTGCCAGCAGGTCACAGGGGGTTGTCACCGGGGAGCTGTTTTTT
CASRSQGVVTGELFF
>TRBD1|few|TRBJ1-2|TRBV4-3
TGCGCCAGCAGCCAAGATCAGGGGGGGTATGGCTACACCTTC
CASSQDQGGYGYTF
>-|many|TRBJ2-7|TRBV5-1
TGCGCCAGCAGCTTGTTAGGGGCCGGGACTCTTTACGAGCAGTACTTC
CASSLLGAGTLYEQYF
>TRBD1|few|TRBJ2-4|TRBV7-2
TGTGCCAGCAGCCCGGTACAGGGGGCAGGAGCCAAAAACATTCAGTACTTC
CASSPVQGAGAKNIQYF
>TRBD1|few|TRBJ2-5|TRBV6-5
TGTGCCAGCAGTGGGGACCGGGACAGGGGGCAGGATGAGACCCAGTACTTC
CASSGDRDRGQDETQYF
>-|-|TRBJ1-5|TRBV5-8
TGTGCCAGCAGCCTGGGAGAAGCCCAGCATTTT
CASSLGEAQHF
>-|many|TRBJ1-1|TRBV6-5
TGTGCCAGCAGTTATGGGGTGAAGGGAGGGACGAACACTGAAGCTTTCTTT
CASSYGVKGGTNTEAFF
>TRBD1|-|TRBJ1-1|TRBV29-1
TGCAGCGTCTCAGGACAGGGGGGTACGGGCACTGAAGCTTTCTTT
CSVSGQGGTGTEAFF
>-|few|TRBJ1-1|TRBV18
TGTGCCAGCTCACAAGGGGTAAGGGGCACTGAAGCTTTCTTT
CASSQGVRGTEAFF
>-|-|TRBJ2-7|TRBV29-1
TGCAGCGTTCTTGGCGGGGAGTACTCCTACGAGCAGTACTTC
CSVLGGEYSYEQYF
>TRBD2|many|TRBJ2-1|TRBV5-1
TGCGCCAGCAGCGCTCTTAGCGGGAAGGATGAGCAGTTCTTC
CASSALSGKDEQFF
>TRBD1|many|TRBJ1-5|TRBV20-1
TGCAGTGCTAGAAAAACTGGACAGGGGGCGAGTATAAGCAATCAGCCCCAGCATTTT
CSARKTGQGASISNQPQHF
>-|many|TRBJ2-3|TRBV6-6
TGTGCCAGCAGTTTCCCGGACTGGGATACGCAGTATTTT
CASSFPDWDTQYF
>-|many|TRBJ2-1|TRBV12-3/TRBV12-4
TGTGCCAGCAGTCCCCGGACTGGGGACAATGAGCAGTTCTTC
CASSPRTGDNEQFF
>-|few|TRBJ1-1|TRBV5-1
TGCGCCAGCAGCCCCTCGGGGGGTCGTGCAGCTTTCTTT
CASSPSGGRAAFF
>-|many|TRBJ2-1|TRBV4-2
TGTGCCAGCAGCCAAGATACGGGGGAATCCTACAATGAGCAGTTCTTC
CASSQDTGESYNEQFF
>TRBD2|-|TRBJ2-7|TRBV4-1
TGCGCCAGCAGCTCGGGACTAGCGGGGGTCTCCTACGAGCAGTACTTC
CASSSGLAGVSYEQYF
>-|-|TRBJ1-6|TRBV5-1
TGCGCCAGCAGCTCCTCCCCATCCGGGACCCTCCACTTT
CASSSSPSGTLHF
>-|many|TRBJ2-1|TRBV10-3
TGTGCCATCAGTTTGACAGTCGGTAATGAGCAGTTCTTC
CAISLTVGNEQFF
>-|-|TRBJ1-5|TRBV5-4
TGTGCCAGCAGCTGGGGGAGGGATAGCAATCAGCCCCAGCATTTT
CASSWGRDSNQPQHF
>-|-|TRBJ1-5|TRBV24-1
TGTGCCATCTCGGGGGGTGGCAATCAGCCCCAGCATTTT
CAISGGGNQPQHF
>-|-|TRBJ1-4|TRBV5-1
TGCGCCAGCAGCTCCGACATCATTAATGAAAAACTGTTTTTT
CASSSDIINEKLFF
>-|-|TRBJ2-4|TRBV5-1
TGCGCCAGCAGCGGGGGGCGCGGGAACGCCAAAAACATTCAGTACTTC
CASSGGRGNAKNIQYF
>-|many|TRBJ2-3|TRBV10-2
TGCGCCAGCAGCAGAATAGCAGATACGCAGTATTTT
CASSRIADTQYF
>-|many|TRBJ1-5|TRBV7-9
TGTGCCAGCAGCCACGGTGGGCCCCAGCATTTT
CASSHGGPQHF
>TRBD1|-|TRBJ2-7|TRBV18
TGTGCCAGCTCATCGCCCACAGGGGCATTGAACGAGCAGTACTTC
CASSSPTGALNEQYF
>-|many|TRBJ1-4|TRBV10-3
TGTGCCATCAGTGAGTCGGCAGGGCAAAAACTGTTTTTT
CAISESAGQKLFF
>-|many|TRBJ2-5|TRBV12-3/TRBV12-4
TGTGCCAGCAGTCAGGACAATCAAGAGACCCAGTACTTC
CASSQDNQETQYF
>TRBD2|-|TRBJ2-5|TRBV4-3
TGCGCCAGCAGCCAAGACGTCCGTAGCGGGGCGGCCCGGACCCAGTACTTC
CASSQDVRSGAARTQYF
>-|-|TRBJ2-2|TRBV7-3
TGTGCCAGCAGCTTAAAAGAACAGGGCTACACCGGGGAGCTGTTTTTT
CASSLKEQGYTGELFF
>-|few|TRBJ2-1|TRBV6-5
TGTGCCAGCAGTTATAATCAGCCCCCGGTAGAGCAGTTCTTC
CASSYNQPPVEQFF
>TRBD1|-|TRBJ1-1|TRBV4-1
TGCGCCAGCAGCCTCGGTTCGGCAGGGGGCACTGAAGCTTTCTTT
CASSLGSAGGTEAFF
>-|few|TRBJ2-2|TRBV24-1
TGTGCCACCAGTGATTTATCCCTCCCGGAGCTGTTTTTT
CATSDLSLPELFF
>-|many|TRBJ1-6|TRBV12-3/TRBV12-4
TGTGCCAGCAGTCCTGACGGGAGAAATTCACCCCTCCACTTT
CASSPDGRNSPLHF
>TRBD1|-|TRBJ1-5|TRBV5-4
TGTGCCAGCAGCTCCGGGACAGGCGGCAATCAGCCCCAGCATTTT
CASSSGTGGNQPQHF
>-|-|TRBJ2-7|TRBV5-6
TGTGCCAGCAGCGTCCCAACAACCTACGAGCAGTACTTC
CASSVPTTYEQYF
>-|few|TRBJ1-5|TRBV20-1
TGCAGTGCTAGAGATTTGAATCAGCCCCAGCATTTT
CSARDLNQPQHF
>TRBD2|-|TRBJ2-5|TRBV5-1
TGCGCCAGCAGCTTGGGACTAGCCTCAGAGGAGACCCAGTACTTC
CASSLGLASEETQYF
>-|many|TRBJ1-2|TRBV4-1
TGCGCCAGCAGCCAACGGAGTCGTGGCGGTAGGGAGGACTACACCTTC
CASSQRSRGGREDYTF
>-|-|TRBJ1-4|TRBV4-1
TGCGCCAGCAGCCCGACTCAGGTGAATGAAAAACTGTTTTTT
CASSPTQVNEKLFF
>TRBD1|few|TRBJ1-4|TRBV6-5
TGTGCCAGCAGTTACGCAGGACAGGGAGGTGCAACTAATGAAAAACTGTTTTTT
CASSYAGQGGATNEKLFF